One sample yielded the 25 T cell receptor beta chains listed below, sequenced in a study of early T cells in non-severe SARS-CoV-2 infection. TCRdb passed the 5' RACE reads through MiXCR, listing each CDR3 protein once. The sample includes approximately 74,000 distinct CDR3 sequences, more than 13% seen only once; the top ten take about a tenth. The sequenced material came from whole blood. These receptors came from an adult who was a healthcare worker with PCR-confirmed SARS-CoV-2 infection or an uninfected control (not recorded which).

The chain combines TRBV7-9 with TRBJ2-2; the D gene is possibly TRBD2 (5 bases). There are 14 residues in the CDR3. Trimming cost V 5 bases and J 4 bases, with 11 bases left between them. Germline V gene lookup returns CDR1 SEHNR and CDR2 FQNEAQ (reference sequence). CDR3 sequence reads: CASSLDFSTGELFF. The DNA of the CDR3 is TGTGCCAGCAGCCTGGACTTCAGCACCGGGGAGCTGTTTTTT.

The rearrangement uses TRBV12-3 or TRBV12-4 and TRBJ2-2; TRBD1 aligns across 8 bases. The ends lost 6 bases at V and 5 bases at J; junction bases unmatched: 8. This CDR3 is 15 amino acids long. The CDR3 nucleotides read TGTGCCAGCAGCGACCGGGACAGGAGGACCGGGGAGCTGTTTTTT. It translates to CASSDRDRRTGELFF.

The chain employs TRBV6-6 and TRBJ1-1; D perhaps matches TRBD1 (5 bases). Trimming left V 2 bases short and J 3 bases short, with 7 bases between. Germline V lookup: CDR1 MNHNY, CDR2 SVGAGI (reference sequence). CDR3 size: 13 residues. For the CDR3, the DNA is TGTGCCAGCAGTTACAGAGGGGACACTGAAGCTTTCTTT. Residues: CASSYRGDTEAFF.

This clonotype was recorded many times. V usage is TRBV6-5 and J usage is TRBJ2-7, with D unclear. Germline CDR1 reads MNHEY; CDR2 reads SVGAGI. There are 13 residues in the CDR3. The ends were cut back, 7 bases at V and 5 bases at J, with 15 bases in the middle. CDR3 residues: CASIETGTDEQYF. The CDR3 bases are TGTGCCAGCATCGAGACTGGCACCGACGAGCAGTACTTC.

There are a few counts of this clonotype. The rearrangement uses TRBV20-1 and TRBJ2-7; D unclear. CDR1 DFQATT and CDR2 SNEGSKA come from the germline V gene (reference sequence). Trimming stripped 1 base from V and 3 bases from J, with 10 bases between. CDR3 length: 13 residues. The CDR3 protein is CSARAQVNYEQYF. The CDR3 DNA reads as TGCAGTGCTAGAGCTCAGGTAAACTACGAGCAGTACTTC.

CDR3 residues: CASRRQGGPGNTIYF. In nucleotides, the CDR3 is TGTGCCAGCAGGAGGCAGGGCGGCCCTGGAAACACCATATATTTT. This chain joins TRBV6-5 and TRBJ1-3, with D tentatively TRBD1 (5 bases). The V gene's germline CDR1 is MNHEY and CDR2 SVGAGI. The CDR3 extends over 15 amino acids. Trimming shortened V by 6 bases and J by 2 bases, and 14 bases separated the two germline ends.

This clonotype was observed a handful of times. CDR3 nucleotide sequence: TGTGCCAGTTGGCCCGTGGGGGCTTCCTACGAGCAGTACTTC. It codes for CASWPVGASYEQYF. V usage is TRBV28 and J usage is TRBJ2-7; D is possibly TRBD1 (6 bases). The CDR3 has 14 residues. In germline, CDR1 is MDHEN, CDR2 SYDVKM. V was clipped by 9 bases and J by 1 base, with 16 bases between them.

J is TRBJ1-3 and V is TRBV6-1; D not resolved. This CDR3 is 12 amino acids long. In germline, CDR1 is MNHNS, CDR2 SASEGT. The ends were cut back, 8 bases at V and 2 bases at J, with 7 bases in the middle. CDR3 sequence (DNA): TGTGCCAGCGGCACAGCTGGAAACACCATATATTTT. Its translation is CASGTAGNTIYF.

This clonotype was seen only a few times. The CDR3 loop reads CASSSGTGAYGYTF. The DNA for the CDR3 is TGTGCCTCCTCCTCCGGGACAGGAGCCTATGGCTACACCTTC. The genes are TRBV12-3 or TRBV12-4 and TRBJ1-2; TRBD1 matches 8 bases. The CDR3 is 14 amino acids. Trimming cost V 11 bases and J 4 bases; bases outside gene matches: 12.

A few counts support this clonotype. The chain joins TRBV12-3 or TRBV12-4 to TRBJ2-1, with TRBD2 identical over 10 bases. Trimming at V came to 8 bases and at J to 3 bases, leaving 4 bases not matched to a gene. This CDR3 region has 14 residues. In DNA form, the CDR3 reads TGTGCCAGCGTAACTAGCGGGGTCTACAATGAGCAGTTCTTC. Residues: CASVTSGVYNEQFF.

The chain uses TRBV18 and TRBJ1-1; 7 bases line up with TRBD1. The germline CDR1 and CDR2 sequences are KGHSH and LQKENI. Trimming cost V 2 bases and J 6 bases; bases outside gene matches: 3. CDR3 length equals 13 residues. CDR3 residues: CASSPKTGAEAFF. The CDR3 DNA sequence: TGTGCCAGCTCACCAAAAACAGGGGCTGAAGCTTTCTTT.

The J gene is TRBJ2-5, the V gene TRBV11-2; 12 bases map to TRBD1. After removal of 0 bases from V and 5 bases from J, the junction contained 4 bases not matched to a gene. Germline loops: CDR1 SGHAT, CDR2 FQNNGV. The CDR3 covers 16 residues. The CDR3 sequence is CASSLDGTGGSETQYF. The CDR3 DNA reads TGTGCCAGCAGCTTAGATGGGACAGGGGGCAGTGAGACCCAGTACTTC.

CDR3 sequence (DNA): TGTGCCAGCAGCTTCACAGGGAGGTCAGGAGATACGCAGTATTTT. Its translation: CASSFTGRSGDTQYF. The chain couples TRBV5-5 to TRBJ2-3; the D gene could be TRBD1 or TRBD2 (6 bases each). Trimming took off 2 bases at V and 5 bases at J, with 15 bases between the two ends. This CDR3 comprises 15 residues. In germline, CDR1 is SGHKS, CDR2 YYEKEE (reference sequence).

This rearrangement joins TRBV19 to TRBJ2-3, with D maybe TRBD1 (6 bases). CDR3 size: 15 residues. Germline CDR1 reads LNHDA; CDR2 reads SQIVND (reference sequence). Trimming removed 3 bases at V and 2 bases at J, with 12 bases between. The CDR3 loop reads CASSIGPGDTDTQYF. The CDR3 DNA reads as TGTGCCAGTAGTATTGGGCCAGGGGACACAGATACGCAGTATTTT.

This clonotype was seen more than once but under ten times. The chain joins TRBV7-2 to TRBJ1-6; no clear D. V was trimmed by 0 bases and J by 0 bases, leaving 12 bases between them. The CDR3 spans 18 residues. Germline V gene lookup returns CDR1 SGHTA and CDR2 FQGNSA. CDR3 sequence: CASSLARPGDSYNSPLHF. CDR3 in DNA: TGTGCCAGCAGCTTAGCCCGCCCGGGAGACTCCTATAATTCACCCCTCCACTTT.

The chain uses TRBV7-2 and TRBJ2-2; 7 bases are shared with TRBD1. The ends lost 7 bases at V and 4 bases at J; junction bases unmatched: 6. Germline V lookup: CDR1 SGHTA, CDR2 FQGNSA. This CDR3 spans 14 amino acids. The CDR3 nucleotides are TGTGCCAGCAAAGGGACAGAAATCACCGGGGAGCTGTTTTTT. As protein: CASKGTEITGELFF.

For the CDR3, the DNA is TGCAGTGCTACCTCGACTAGCGGGACCTACAATGAGCAGTTCTTC. This sequence encodes CSATSTSGTYNEQFF. The chain links TRBV20-1 to TRBJ2-1, with 11 bases aligning to TRBD2. Germline lookup yields CDR1 DFQATT and CDR2 SNEGSKA (reference sequence). The CDR3 extends over 15 amino acids. The junction had 4 bases not matched to a gene; V was cut back by 4 bases and J by 2 bases.

J is TRBJ1-4 and V is TRBV12-3 or TRBV12-4, with D uncertain. V dropped 2 bases and J dropped 8 bases, with 6 bases sitting between them. This CDR3 comprises 12 residues. The CDR3 DNA reads TGTGCCAGCAGTTTACGGGGAGAAAAACTGTTTTTT. Residues: CASSLRGEKLFF.

This sequence joins TRBV12-3 or TRBV12-4 and TRBJ1-1; D is unresolved. The germline V and J ends were trimmed by 2 bases and 9 bases, with 10 bases remaining between them. The length of the CDR3 is 12 residues. CDR3 bases: TGTGCCAGCAGTTTAAGAGGTAATCAAGCTTTCTTT. Translating gives CASSLRGNQAFF.

The chain employs TRBV20-1 and TRBJ2-7, with D maybe TRBD1 (5 bases). There are 12 residues in the CDR3. The germline V gene has CDR1 DFQATT and CDR2 SNEGSKA (reference sequence). Trimming removed 0 bases from V and 4 bases from J, with 7 bases in between. The chain's CDR3 is CSARDRAYEQYF. CDR3 coding DNA: TGCAGTGCTAGAGACAGGGCATACGAGCAGTACTTC.

This clonotype appeared a few times. This chain connects TRBV12-3 or TRBV12-4 to TRBJ1-3; D gene uncertain. V lost 5 bases and J 8 bases, leaving 10 bases between the germline ends. The CDR3 extends over 12 amino acids. The CDR3 nucleotides are TGTGCCAGCAGTCCCCAGGCGCACACCATATATTTT. Translated: CASSPQAHTIYF.

The chain carries TRBV4-2 and TRBJ2-5; TRBD1 might be the D (6 bases). V was pared by 1 base and J by 2 bases, with 14 bases between. CDR1 is LGHNA and CDR2 is YNFKEQ in the germline V gene. The CDR3 is 16 residues long. CDR3 sequence: CASSQGRTVLQETQYF. CDR3 sequence (DNA): TGTGCCAGCAGCCAAGGGCGGACAGTCCTGCAAGAGACCCAGTACTTC.

This clonotype was detected many times. CDR3 amino acids: CSVDSGLTEAFF. The CDR3 DNA sequence: TGCAGTGTAGACTCTGGGCTCACTGAAGCTTTCTTT. This chain joins TRBV20-1 and TRBJ1-1; D not certain. Trimming removed 7 bases from V and 4 bases from J, with 13 bases in between. CDR1 DFQATT and CDR2 SNEGSKA come from the germline V gene (reference sequence). The CDR3 covers 12 residues.

This clonotype occurred a few times. The chain employs TRBV19 and TRBJ1-4, with D hard to call. CDR3 size: 13 residues. The germline CDR1 and CDR2 sequences are LNHDA and SQIVND (reference sequence). V lost 3 bases and J 6 bases, leaving 8 bases between the germline ends. CDR3 sequence: CASSIQTDEKLFF. CDR3 coding DNA: TGTGCCAGTAGTATCCAGACGGATGAAAAACTGTTTTTT.

The chain recombines TRBV6-6 with TRBJ2-2, with 7 nucleotides matching TRBD1. Trimming at V came to 6 bases and at J to 5 bases, leaving 9 bases not matched to a gene. Germline values: CDR1 MNHNY, CDR2 SVGAGI (reference sequence). The CDR3 runs 15 residues. CDR3 sequence (DNA): TGTGCCAGCAGCATCGCACAGGGGCTTACCGGGGAGCTGTTTTTT. Translating gives CASSIAQGLTGELFF.